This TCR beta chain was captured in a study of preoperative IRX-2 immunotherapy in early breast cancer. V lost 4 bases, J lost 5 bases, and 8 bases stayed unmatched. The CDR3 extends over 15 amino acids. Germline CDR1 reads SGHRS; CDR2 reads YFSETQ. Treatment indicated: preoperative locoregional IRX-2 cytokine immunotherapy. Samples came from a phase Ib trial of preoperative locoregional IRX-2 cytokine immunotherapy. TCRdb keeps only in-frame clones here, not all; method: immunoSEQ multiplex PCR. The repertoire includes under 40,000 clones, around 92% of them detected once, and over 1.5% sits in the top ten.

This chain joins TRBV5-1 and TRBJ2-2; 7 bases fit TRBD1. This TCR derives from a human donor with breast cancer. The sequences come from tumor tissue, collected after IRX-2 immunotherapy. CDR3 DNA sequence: TGCGCCAGCAGCCAGAGGGACAGACTTACCGGGGAGCTGTTTTTT. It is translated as CASSQRDRLTGELFF.